What follows are 12 T cell receptor beta chains derived from one specimen sequenced in a study of tumor-infiltrating lymphocytes in primary liver carcinoma. The template, about 540 ng total RNA, yielded TCR beta cDNA made with a constant-region primer. TCR beta libraries came from three nested multiplex PCR rounds using slightly modified ARM-PCR. Primers for the first two PCR rounds were TRBV1-TRBV30 forward primers and a C-beta reverse primer (approximately 10 cycles per round). TCRdb used MiXCR to reprocess the multiplex PCR reads, holding one entry per CDR3 protein. The sample has about 50,000 distinct CDR3 sequences; about 77% are singletons. Bulk tissue was left unsorted, and RNA and DNA were co-extracted from about 21-30 mg of it. The sequenced sample consisted of liver tumor tissue from sampling region 5. Subset of the sample: tumor region T5, tumor centre. The receptor source for this set is a man aged 35 to 55 with primary liver carcinoma and hepatitis B virus infection.

Only one count was recorded for this clonotype. The chain joins TRBV7-2 to TRBJ2-1; 8 positions agree with TRBD2. Unmatched junction bases numbered 12, after V lost 10 bases and J lost 7 bases. Germline V CDR1 and CDR2: SGHTA, FQGNSA. The CDR3 totals 14 residues. CDR3 nucleotides: TGTGCCAATAGCTTACAAGCGGGAGCTAATGAGCAGTTCTTC. Residues: CANSLQAGANEQFF.

A single count supports this clonotype. This chain joins TRBV7-9 and TRBJ2-1; the match to TRBD2 covers 7 bases. Germline values: CDR1 SEHNR, CDR2 FQNEAQ (reference sequence). The CDR3 is made up of 16 amino acids. Germline trimming cut 7 bases from V and 2 bases from J; bases unmatched to any gene: 11. The CDR3 region has the DNA TGTGCCAGCAACGATAGGCGAAGCGGGGCCTACAATGAGCAGTTCTTC. Protein sequence: CASNDRRSGAYNEQFF.

The rearrangement links TRBV29-1 to TRBJ2-5, with unresolved D. CDR1 and CDR2 from the germline V gene are SQVTM and ANQGSEA. V lost 3 bases, J lost 8 bases, and 16 bases lay in between. The CDR3 is made up of 13 amino acids. CDR3 DNA sequence: TGCAGCGTTGAGGATCCTGTTCTGGAAACCCAGTACTTC. Translating it yields CSVEDPVLETQYF.

This clonotype was detected many times. The rearrangement uses TRBV4-1 and TRBJ2-6; unclear D gene. The germline V and J ends were trimmed by 0 bases and 1 base, with 10 bases remaining between them. The germline V gene encodes CDR1 MGHRA and CDR2 YSYEKL. This CDR3 contains 17 residues. The CDR3 here is CASSQEEWGSGANVLTF. In DNA, the CDR3 is TGCGCCAGCAGCCAAGAGGAATGGGGTTCTGGGGCCAACGTCCTGACTTTC.

Remarks on this clonotype: At one of its ends the junction is not consistent with the germline gene, which may arise from a read error. The V and J genes are TRBV28 and TRBJ2-7; 7 positions match TRBD1. Germline loops: CDR1 MDHEN, CDR2 SYDVKM. This CDR3 spans 13 amino acids. CDR3 region: CTSSPGQDYEQYF. DNA of the CDR3: TGTACCAGTAGTCCCGGACAGGACTACGAGCAGTACTTC.

The V gene is TRBV5-1, the J gene TRBJ2-7, with TRBD2 matching 10 bases. In germline, CDR1 is SGHRS, CDR2 YFSETQ. V trimming: 7 bases; J trimming: 3 bases; junction bases outside the gene matches: 13. The CDR3 extends over 16 amino acids. The CDR3 protein is CASGSMTSGPGYEQYF. The CDR3 DNA reads TGCGCCAGCGGCTCTATGACTAGCGGGCCAGGCTACGAGCAGTACTTC. The full variable domain, its missing parts supplied by reference TRBV5-1 and TRBJ2-7, is KAGVTQTPRYLIKTRGQQVTLSCSPISGHRSVSWYQQTPGQGLQFLFEYFSETQRNKGNFPGRFSGRQFSNSRSEMNVSTLELGDSALYLCASGSMTSGPGYEQYFGPGTRLTVT.

This clonotype was picked up one time. V usage is TRBV29-1 and J usage is TRBJ1-5; D is unclear. Germline values: CDR1 SQVTM, CDR2 ANQGSEA. The length of the CDR3 is 12 residues. V lost 4 bases, J lost 8 bases, and 12 bases lay in between. As DNA, the CDR3 is TGCAGCGTTGGGGGAGGGAATAAGCCCCAGCATTTT. This translates into CSVGGGNKPQHF. The full variable domain, its missing parts supplied by reference TRBV29-1 and TRBJ1-5, is SAVISQKPSRDICQRGTSLTIQCQVDSQVTMMFWYRQQPGQSLTLIATANQGSEATYESGFVIDKFPISRPNLTFSTLTVSNMSPEDSSIYLCSVGGGNKPQHFGDGTRLSIL.

As regards this clonotype: Likely a read error: the CDR3 ends without its conserved phenylalanine or tryptophan. The chain carries TRBV29-1 and TRBJ1-5, with a tentative D call TRBD1 (6 bases). Germline V gene sequence: CDR1 SQVTM, CDR2 ANQGSEA. The CDR3 contains 13 residues. V gave up 6 bases and J gave up 2 bases, with 11 bases separating them. The CDR3 nucleotides are TGCAGCGTCGGGGACATGGGCAATCAGCCCCAGCATTTG. Translation: CSVGDMGNQPQHL.

V usage is TRBV11-1 and J usage is TRBJ2-1; D tentatively reads TRBD1 or TRBD2 (5 bases each). The CDR3 contains 20 residues. The germline V gene has CDR1 SGHAT and CDR2 FQDESV (reference sequence). Trimming took 5 bases from V and 6 from J, leaving 32 bases between them. The CDR3 nucleotides are TGTGCCAGCAGCATAGGAAGGATTAACGGGGCCTCACGGTTCGGCAATGAGCAGTTCTTC. It encodes CASSIGRINGASRFGNEQFF.

With regard to this clonotype: One end of the junction does not line up with germline, which may come from a read error. The V and J genes are TRBV7-2 and TRBJ2-7, with 7 bases fitting TRBD1. The CDR3 runs 14 residues. CDR1 is SGHTA and CDR2 is FQGNSA in the germline V gene. This CDR3 is CASSTYRGLGEQSF. The CDR3 DNA sequence: TGTGCAAGCAGCACGTACAGGGGCCTAGGCGAGCAGTCCTTC.

Details on this clonotype: Sequence at one end of the junction differs from germline and may be a read error. The chain recombines TRBV4-3 with TRBJ2-3; D is unclear. CDR3 size: 14 residues. Looked up from germline, CDR1 is LGHNA and CDR2 is YSLEER. CDR3 region: CTSSPTSATDTQYF. As DNA, the CDR3 is TGCACCAGCAGCCCGACGAGCGCGACAGATACGCAGTATTTT.

Concerning this clonotype: The junction and the germline gene differ at one end; a read error may be behind it. The genes are TRBV11-3 and TRBJ2-1; D is undetermined. The CDR3 length is 14 residues. The germline CDR1 and CDR2 sequences are SGHNT and YENEEA. The CDR3 sequence is CTSSLGVSSNEQFF. DNA of the CDR3: TGTACCAGCAGCTTAGGCGTCTCGAGCAATGAGCAATTCTTC.